These 9 T cell receptor beta chains were sequenced from one sample in a study of metastatic and nonmetastatic thyroid tumors. From the PCR reads, TCRdb re-called clones with MiXCR. Among around 53,000 clones listed, roughly a sixth were seen once. All patients reached thyroid surgery having received no treatment beforehand. Material for sequencing was blood. The receptors were sampled from a female donor with papillary thyroid cancer or a benign thyroid nodule (not recorded which). Some clones in this sample may be carry-over from other donors' samples.

With regard to this clone: One end of the junction does not line up with germline, which may come from a read error. This rearrangement joins TRBV27 to TRBJ2-7, with 9 bases identical to TRBD2. The germline CDR1 and CDR2 sequences are MNHEY and SMNVEV (reference sequence). This CDR3 comprises 15 residues. The CDR3, as DNA: TGTGCCAGCAGCCTTAGCGGGAGATGCTCCTACGAGCACTACTTC. The encoded protein is CASSLSGRCSYEHYF.

The table lists this clone with a few counts. The CDR3 bases are TGTGCCAGCAGTTTATATAGGGGGGCTGAAGCTTTCTTT. Translating it yields CASSLYRGAEAFF. The genes are TRBV28 and TRBJ1-1, with D maybe TRBD1 (6 bases). With 1 base removed from V and 6 bases from J, the gap between germline ends came to 9 bases. CDR1 MDHEN and CDR2 SYDVKM come from the germline V gene. The CDR3 has 13 amino acids.

This chain joins TRBV9 and TRBJ2-2; no definite D call. The CDR3 contains 15 residues. The germline V gene has CDR1 SGDLS and CDR2 YYNGEE. Trimming removed 4 bases at V and 0 bases at J, with 10 bases between. CDR3: CASSSEYPNTGELFF. CDR3 DNA sequence: TGTGCCAGCAGCTCAGAGTACCCGAACACCGGGGAGCTGTTTTTT.

This clone rates as medium-sized. V and J are TRBV6-1 and TRBJ1-2; D ambiguous. V lost 0 bases to trimming and J lost 6 bases, with 14 bases between them. Germline CDR1 reads MNHNS; CDR2 reads SASEGT. The CDR3 extends over 15 amino acids. The CDR3 DNA reads TGTGCCAGCAGTGAAGCTATGGCCAGAGATAATGGCTACACCTTC. Its protein product is CASSEAMARDNGYTF.

This clone was seen a handful of times. A much larger clone sits a single nucleotide away, making a read error possible. V gene TRBV7-9 combines with J gene TRBJ2-1; D uncertain. V was pared by 5 bases and J by 6 bases, with 5 bases between. Germline V gene data show CDR1 as SEHNR and CDR2 as FQNEAQ (reference sequence). The CDR3 spans 11 residues. This CDR3 is CASSHTNEQFF. CDR3 DNA: TGTGCCAGCAGCCATACCAATGAGCAGTTCTTC. The full variable domain, completed using reference TRBV7-9 and TRBJ2-1, is DTGVSQNPRHKITKRGQNVTFRCDPISEHNRLYWYRQTLGQGPEFLTYFQNEAQLEKSRLLSDRFSAERPKGSFSTLEIQRTEQGDSAMYLCASSHTNEQFFGPGTRLTVL.

This clone was seen repeatedly, ten times or more. Since the CDR3 does not end with the conserved phenylalanine or tryptophan, this likely comes from a read error. The V call is TRBV6-1, the J call TRBJ2-1; 12 nucleotides align to TRBD2. The germline V gene encodes CDR1 MNHNS and CDR2 SASEGT. V shed 2 bases, J shed 7 bases, and the junction held 15 bases outside the gene matches. The CDR3 covers 19 residues. The CDR3 bases are TGTGCCAGCAGTGAAAGGGGCGGTTCACTAGCGGGAGGCACGAATGAGCAGTTCCTC. Protein sequence: CASSERGGSLAGGTNEQFL.

The rearrangement links TRBV28 to TRBJ2-2; D remains ambiguous. The ends were cut back, 2 bases at V and 8 bases at J, with 9 bases in the middle. The CDR3 spans 13 residues. CDR1 is MDHEN, CDR2 SYDVKM, per germline. The CDR3 nucleotides read TGTGCCAGCAGTTTAGGTCAGCCTGGGGAGCTGTTTTTT. Protein: CASSLGQPGELFF. Full variable domain (remainder filled in from reference TRBV28 and TRBJ2-2): DVKVTQSSRYLVKRTGEKVFLECVQDMDHENMFWYRQDPGLGLRLIYFSYDVKMKEKGDIPEGYSVSREKKERFSLILESASTNQTSMYLCASSLGQPGELFFGEGSRLTVL.

This clone came up many times. This chain connects TRBV28 to TRBJ1-1; D is possibly TRBD1 (6 bases). V was pared by 1 base and J by 4 bases, with 13 bases between. The V gene's germline CDR1 is MDHEN and CDR2 SYDVKM. The CDR3 is made up of 15 amino acids. The CDR3: CASSLSGQPSTEAFF. The CDR3 DNA reads TGTGCCAGCAGTTTATCTGGACAGCCCAGCACTGAAGCTTTCTTT.

In its sample, this clone was seen many times. The chain couples TRBV19 to TRBJ2-1; a weak D match, TRBD2 (5 bases). Germline lookup yields CDR1 LNHDA and CDR2 SQIVND (reference sequence). This CDR3 region has 12 residues. Trimming left V 4 bases short and J 10 bases short, with 11 bases between. The CDR3 loop is CASSTFSGEQFF. The CDR3 region has the DNA TGTGCCAGTAGTACGTTTTCGGGGGAGCAGTTCTTC.